Detailed here is one TCR beta chain. Its antigen is undetermined. Only one heparinised blood draw was taken per donor, and its volume averaged about 116 mL. Purity above 95% was achieved in all sorted populations. What was sequenced were expressed TCRB transcripts, since all of the isolated RNA had been reverse transcribed. Using immunoSEQ multiplex PCR, the repertoire was profiled, and TCRdb retains in-frame clones only, with some absent. This sample has roughly 160,000 clones, with approximately 8% found just once. Deletions cut 5 bases from V and 1 base from J, with 10 bases between. The germline V gene has CDR1 SNHLY and CDR2 FYNNEI. The CDR3 sequence is 14 residues long. This sample stems from a study of beta chain features in type 1 diabetes. The overall study: Healthy donors and patients had similar age, gender and cell yields. Summed over all samples, the examined sorted cells came to about 110 million.

Study findings and constraints: Among all four CD4+ subsets, Type 1 diabetes patients had TCRB CDR3s that were moderately but significantly shorter.

This receptor was identified in a man between 18 and 29 years old with type 1 diabetes. The gene calls are TRBV2 and TRBJ2-3, with D maybe TRBD2 (5 bases). Material: central memory CD4+ T cells from blood. The CDR3 nucleotides are TGTGCCAGCAGTCCTAGCAGAGGCACAGATACGCAGTATTTT. Its translation is CASSPSRGTDTQYF.